This T cell receptor beta chain was sequenced for a study of regulatory T cells in long-lasting Graves disease. To make TCR beta libraries, researchers used iRepertoire HTBI primers and Arm-PCR of CDR3 regions. TCRdb reprocessed the multiplex PCR reads with MiXCR, giving one entry per CDR3 protein. The sample shows 400,000 to 500,000 distinct CDR3 sequences, 15% to 20% of them seen only once. J lost 2 bases, V lost 4 bases, and 4 bases had no gene match. This CDR3 has 16 amino acids. From germline, CDR1 is MNHNS and CDR2 SASEGT. This clonotype occurred once. Time point indicated: newly diagnosed GD, antithyroid drugs for less than 3 months. Generation of the TCR library employed RNA extracted from PBMCs. This same sample was also taken into another study, of T cells in Graves' hyperthyroidism and ophthalmopathy.

The origin of this receptor is a woman aged 30 to 39 with Graves disease. The source material was peripheral blood mononuclear cells (PBMCs), sampled at new diagnosis, from a patient treated with antithyroid drugs. The chain uses TRBV6-1 and TRBJ2-5; 13 bases agree with TRBD2. The CDR3 loop reads CASSVTSGRVQETQYF. CDR3 DNA: TGTGCCAGCAGTGTCACTAGCGGGAGGGTTCAAGAGACCCAGTACTTC.